This T cell receptor beta chain was found in a study of long-term antiretroviral therapy in people with HIV. This clone was picked up one time. Its antigen is unknown. Researchers report immunoSEQ v3.0 was run at survey level. The table came from immunoSEQ multiplex PCR; TCRdb's copy has only in-frame clones and leaves some out. The sample yields some 21,000 clones, more than 75% seen once. Whole-study results and caveats: Whereas controls had wider CDR3 length ranges, HIV repertoires had narrower ones.

The CDR3 sequence is 12 residues long. Per germline, CDR1 SGHRS and CDR2 YFSETQ. V was trimmed by 0 bases and J by 4 bases, leaving 3 bases between them. The chain uses TRBV5-1 and TRBJ2-3; D is undetermined. The source of this sequence is a man aged 60-69 years with HIV. Material: unsorted PBMCs, obtained 2.3 years after starting antiretroviral therapy. The CDR3 coding sequence is TGCGCCAGCAGCTTGGAAGCAGATACGCAGTATTTT. This sequence encodes CASSLEADTQYF. The full variable domain, its missing parts supplied by reference TRBV5-1 and TRBJ2-3, is KAGVTQTPRYLIKTRGQQVTLSCSPISGHRSVSWYQQTPGQGLQFLFEYFSETQRNKGNFPGRFSGRQFSNSRSEMNVSTLELGDSALYLCASSLEADTQYFGPGTRLTVL.